This TCR beta chain was observed in a study of blood T cell repertoires in COVID-19. For the study at large: Donors in the United States, Italy and Spain gave samples during acute or convalescent COVID-19. In each case, the material was cDNA or gDNA derived from T cells, B-cell-depleted T cells, or PBMCs.

This clone was seen a few times. Original analysis: Amplification from reference gene primers served as the basis for estimated nucleated cell counts. TCRdb's table, derived via immunoSEQ multiplex PCR, lists solely in-frame clones and lacks some. The DNA gave D and trimming, while V, J and clone size come from that table. This sample yields some 190,000 clones, of which about 83% are seen a single time; about 20% belongs to the top ten. Germline CDR1 and CDR2: SGHVS and FNYEAQ. J gave up 3 bases and V 5 bases, and 8 bases lay outside the gene matches. The CDR3 has 15 residues. This chain uses TRBV7-6 with TRBJ2-7, with TRBD1 matching 9 bases. Source material: peripheral blood. The TCR was taken from a person between 65 and 80 years old with COVID-19, enrolled during active disease. The CDR3 DNA sequence: TGTGCCAGCAGCCTCAACCCGGGACAGGGCTACGAGCAGTACTTC. This translates into CASSLNPGQGYEQYF.